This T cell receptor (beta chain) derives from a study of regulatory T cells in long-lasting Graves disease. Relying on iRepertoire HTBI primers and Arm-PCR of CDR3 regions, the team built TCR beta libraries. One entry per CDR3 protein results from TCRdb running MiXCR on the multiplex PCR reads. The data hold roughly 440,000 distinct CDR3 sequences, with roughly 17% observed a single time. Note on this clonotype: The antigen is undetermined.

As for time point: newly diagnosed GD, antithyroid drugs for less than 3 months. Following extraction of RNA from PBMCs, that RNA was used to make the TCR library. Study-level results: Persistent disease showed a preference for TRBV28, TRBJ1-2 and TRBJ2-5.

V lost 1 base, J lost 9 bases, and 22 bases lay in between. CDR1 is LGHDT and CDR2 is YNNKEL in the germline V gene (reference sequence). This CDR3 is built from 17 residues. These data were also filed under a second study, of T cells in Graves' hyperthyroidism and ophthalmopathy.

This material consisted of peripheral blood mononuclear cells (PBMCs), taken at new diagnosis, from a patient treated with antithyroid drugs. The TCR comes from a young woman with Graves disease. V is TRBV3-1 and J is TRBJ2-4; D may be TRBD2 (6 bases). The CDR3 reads CASSQVSSDLPKAIQYF. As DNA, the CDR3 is TGTGCCAGCAGCCAAGTTTCTAGCGACCTCCCGAAAGCCATTCAGTACTTC. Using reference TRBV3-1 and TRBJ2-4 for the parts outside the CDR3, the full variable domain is DTAVSQTPKYLVTQMGNDKSIKCEQNLGHDTMYWYKQDSKKFLKIMFSYNNKELIINETVPNRFSPKSPDKAHLNLHINSLELGDSAVYFCASSQVSSDLPKAIQYFGAGTRLSVL.